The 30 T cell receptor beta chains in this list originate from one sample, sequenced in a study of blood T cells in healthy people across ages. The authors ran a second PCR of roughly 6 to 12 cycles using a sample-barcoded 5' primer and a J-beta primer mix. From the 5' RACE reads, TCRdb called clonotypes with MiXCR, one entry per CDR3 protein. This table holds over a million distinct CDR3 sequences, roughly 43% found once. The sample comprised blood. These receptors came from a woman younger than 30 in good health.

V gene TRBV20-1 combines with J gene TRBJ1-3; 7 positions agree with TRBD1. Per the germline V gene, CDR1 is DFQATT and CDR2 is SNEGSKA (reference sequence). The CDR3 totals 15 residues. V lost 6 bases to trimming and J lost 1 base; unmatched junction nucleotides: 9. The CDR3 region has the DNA TGCAGTGCCTACCTACAGGGGTCTTCTGGAAACACCATATATTTT. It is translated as CSAYLQGSSGNTIYF.

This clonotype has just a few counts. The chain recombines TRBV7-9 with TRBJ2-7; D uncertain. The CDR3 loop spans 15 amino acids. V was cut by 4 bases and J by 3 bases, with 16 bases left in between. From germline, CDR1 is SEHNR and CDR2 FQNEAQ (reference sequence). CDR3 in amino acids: CASSSTSPGVYEQYF. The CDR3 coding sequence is TGTGCCAGCAGCTCAACATCGCCTGGAGTCTACGAGCAGTACTTC.

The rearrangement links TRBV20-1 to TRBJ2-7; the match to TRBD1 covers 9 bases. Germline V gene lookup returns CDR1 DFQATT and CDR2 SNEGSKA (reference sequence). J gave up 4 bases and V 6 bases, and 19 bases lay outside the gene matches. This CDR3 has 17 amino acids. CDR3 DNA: TGCAGTGCGGAAAGGGACAGGGTTTTCAGAGGTGGATACGAGCAGTACTTC. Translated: CSAERDRVFRGGYEQYF.

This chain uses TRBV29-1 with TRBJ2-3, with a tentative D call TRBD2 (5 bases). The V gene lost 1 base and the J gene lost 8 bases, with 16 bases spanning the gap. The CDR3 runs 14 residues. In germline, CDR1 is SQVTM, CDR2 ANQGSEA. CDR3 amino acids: CSVEAGSIRGTQYF. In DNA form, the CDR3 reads TGCAGCGTTGAAGCGGGGAGTATTCGAGGTACGCAGTATTTT.

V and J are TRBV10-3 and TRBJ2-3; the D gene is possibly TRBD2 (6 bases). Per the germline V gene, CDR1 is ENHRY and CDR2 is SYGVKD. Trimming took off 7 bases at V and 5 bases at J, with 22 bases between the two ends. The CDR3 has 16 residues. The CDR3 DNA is TGTGCCATCACCATGGACTACCTTCAGGGCAGAGATACGCAGTATTTT. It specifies CAITMDYLQGRDTQYF.

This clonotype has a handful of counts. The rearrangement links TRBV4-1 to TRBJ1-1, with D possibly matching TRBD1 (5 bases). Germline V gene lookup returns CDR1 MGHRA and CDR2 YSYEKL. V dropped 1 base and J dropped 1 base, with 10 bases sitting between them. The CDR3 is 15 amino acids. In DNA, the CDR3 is TGCGCCAGCAGCCAAGGAGGGGCGGAGAACACTGAAGCTTTCTTT. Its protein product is CASSQGGAENTEAFF.

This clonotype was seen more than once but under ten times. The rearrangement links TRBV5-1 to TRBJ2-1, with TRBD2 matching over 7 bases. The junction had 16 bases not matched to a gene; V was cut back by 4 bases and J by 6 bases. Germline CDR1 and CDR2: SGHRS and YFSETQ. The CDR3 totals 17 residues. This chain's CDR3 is CASSLGIGAAGVNEQFF. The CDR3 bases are TGCGCCAGCAGCCTTGGAATTGGCGCGGCGGGAGTCAATGAGCAGTTCTTC.

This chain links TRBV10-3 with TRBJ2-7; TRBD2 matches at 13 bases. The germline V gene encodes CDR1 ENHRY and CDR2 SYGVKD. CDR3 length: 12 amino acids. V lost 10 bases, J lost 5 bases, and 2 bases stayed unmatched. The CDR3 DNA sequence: TGTGCCACAGGGACTAGCGGGGACGAGCAGTACTTC. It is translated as CATGTSGDEQYF.

This CDR3 is CASSPPSGGASNEQFF. The DNA for the CDR3 is TGTGCCAGCAGCCCCCCTAGCGGGGGGGCCTCAAATGAGCAGTTCTTC. The gene calls are TRBV7-9 and TRBJ2-1, with 12 bases that match TRBD2. V lost 5 bases and J lost 7; bases outside the gene matches: 9. From germline, CDR1 is SEHNR and CDR2 FQNEAQ (reference sequence). CDR3 length equals 16 residues.

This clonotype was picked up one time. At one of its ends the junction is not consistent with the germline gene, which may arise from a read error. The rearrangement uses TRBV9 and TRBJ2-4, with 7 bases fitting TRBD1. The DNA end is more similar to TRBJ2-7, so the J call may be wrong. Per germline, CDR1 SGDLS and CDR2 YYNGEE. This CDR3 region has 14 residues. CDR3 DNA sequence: TGTGCCAGCAGCCGACAGGGAAGCTCCGACGAGCAGTACTTC. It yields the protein CASSRQGSSDEQYF.

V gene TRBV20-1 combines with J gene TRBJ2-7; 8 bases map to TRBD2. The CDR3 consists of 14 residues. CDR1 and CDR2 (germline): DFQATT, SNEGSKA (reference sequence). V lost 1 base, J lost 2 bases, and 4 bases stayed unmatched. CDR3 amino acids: CSARVTGGTYEQYF. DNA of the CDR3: TGCAGTGCTAGAGTTACGGGAGGGACCTACGAGCAGTACTTC.

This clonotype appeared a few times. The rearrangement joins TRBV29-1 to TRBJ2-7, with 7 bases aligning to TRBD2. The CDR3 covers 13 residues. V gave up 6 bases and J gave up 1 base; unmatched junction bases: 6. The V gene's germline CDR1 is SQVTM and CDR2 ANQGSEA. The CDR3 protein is CSVGAGDSYEQYF. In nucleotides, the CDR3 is TGCAGCGTGGGCGCGGGGGATTCCTACGAGCAGTACTTC.

CDR3 amino acids: CASTLGLTTYEQYF. The CDR3 DNA reads TGTGCCAGCACCCTCGGACTTACTACCTACGAGCAGTACTTC. The chain uses TRBV2 and TRBJ2-5; perhaps TRBD2 as D (5 bases). Matching the DNA end better, TRBJ2-7 makes the J call doubtful. The V gene's germline CDR1 is SNHLY and CDR2 FYNNEI. This CDR3 is built from 14 residues.

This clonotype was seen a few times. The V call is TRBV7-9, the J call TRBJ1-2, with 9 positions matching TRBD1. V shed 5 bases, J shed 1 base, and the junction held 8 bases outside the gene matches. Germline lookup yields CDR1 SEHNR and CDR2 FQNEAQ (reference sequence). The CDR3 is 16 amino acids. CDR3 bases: TGTGCCAGCAGCCCCGGGACAGGGACTTTTAACTATGGCTACACCTTC. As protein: CASSPGTGTFNYGYTF.

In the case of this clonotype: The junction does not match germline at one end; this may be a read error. The CDR3 reads CAGSLWGETQYF. For the CDR3, the DNA is TGTGCCGGCAGCTTATGGGGGGAGACCCAGTACTTC. The rearrangement joins TRBV7-8 to TRBJ2-7; the D call may be TRBD1 or TRBD2 (5 bases each). The J call may be in error: the DNA end matches TRBJ2-5 better. The CDR3 runs to 12 residues. CDR1 is SGHVS and CDR2 is FQNEAQ in the germline V gene.

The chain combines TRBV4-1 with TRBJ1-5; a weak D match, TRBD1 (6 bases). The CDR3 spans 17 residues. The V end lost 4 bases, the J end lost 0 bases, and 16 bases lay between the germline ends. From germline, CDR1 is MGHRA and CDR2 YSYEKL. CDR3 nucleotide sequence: TGCGCCAGCAGCCGTTACCGGGACATAGATAGCAATCAGCCCCAGCATTTT. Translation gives CASSRYRDIDSNQPQHF.

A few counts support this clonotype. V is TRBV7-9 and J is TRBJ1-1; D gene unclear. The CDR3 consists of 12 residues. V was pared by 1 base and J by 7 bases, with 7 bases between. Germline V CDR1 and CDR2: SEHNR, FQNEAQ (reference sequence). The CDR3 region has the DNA TGTGCCAGCAGCTTAGAGCGACATGAAGCTTTCTTT. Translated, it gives CASSLERHEAFF. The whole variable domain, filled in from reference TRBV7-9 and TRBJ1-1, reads DTGVSQNPRHKITKRGQNVTFRCDPISEHNRLYWYRQTLGQGPEFLTYFQNEAQLEKSRLLSDRFSAERPKGSFSTLEIQRTEQGDSAMYLCASSLERHEAFFGQGTRLTVV.

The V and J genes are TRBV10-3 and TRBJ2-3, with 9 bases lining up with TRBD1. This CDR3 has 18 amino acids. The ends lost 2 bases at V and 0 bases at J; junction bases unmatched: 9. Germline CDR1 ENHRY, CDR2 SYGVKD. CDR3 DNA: TGTGCCATCAGTGAGCGTATTAGTGGGACAGGGAGCACAGATACGCAGTATTTT. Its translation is CAISERISGTGSTDTQYF.

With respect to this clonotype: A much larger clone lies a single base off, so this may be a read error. CDR3: CAISEPTSGGNEQYF. The CDR3 coding sequence is TGTGCCATCAGTGAGCCGACTAGCGGGGGCAATGAGCAGTACTTC. This chain joins TRBV10-3 and TRBJ2-7, with TRBD2 matching over 12 bases. This CDR3 region has 15 residues. Germline CDR1 ENHRY, CDR2 SYGVKD. With 2 bases clipped from V and 7 bases from J, the junction kept 6 bases outside the gene matches.

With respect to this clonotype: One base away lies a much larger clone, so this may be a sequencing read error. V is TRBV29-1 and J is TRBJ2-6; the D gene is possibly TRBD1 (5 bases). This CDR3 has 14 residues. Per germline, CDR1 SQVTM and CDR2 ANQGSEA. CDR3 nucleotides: TGCAGCGTAGCTACAGCCTCTGGGGCCAACGTCCTGTCTTTC. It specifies CSVATASGANVLSF.

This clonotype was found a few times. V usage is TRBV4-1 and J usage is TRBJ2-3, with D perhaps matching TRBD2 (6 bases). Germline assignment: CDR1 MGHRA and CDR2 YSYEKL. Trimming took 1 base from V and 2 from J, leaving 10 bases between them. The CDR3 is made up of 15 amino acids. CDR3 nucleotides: TGCGCCAGCAGCCAAGTTGCGGGGACCACAGATACGCAGTATTTT. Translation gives CASSQVAGTTDTQYF.

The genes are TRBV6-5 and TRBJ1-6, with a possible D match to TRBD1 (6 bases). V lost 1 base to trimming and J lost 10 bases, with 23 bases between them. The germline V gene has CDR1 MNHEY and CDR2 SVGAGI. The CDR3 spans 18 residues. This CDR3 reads CASSYYTSQGRSGSPLHF. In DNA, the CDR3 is TGTGCCAGCAGTTACTATACTTCACAGGGAAGAAGTGGATCACCCCTCCACTTT.

The CDR3 here is CASSLLAGINANEKLFF. The CDR3, as DNA: TGTGCCAGCAGCTTACTAGCAGGAATTAACGCGAATGAAAAACTGTTTTTT. The chain carries TRBV7-2 and TRBJ1-4, with D unresolved. Germline V gene sequence: CDR1 SGHTA, CDR2 FQGNSA. The CDR3 runs to 17 residues. Trimming left V 2 bases short and J 5 bases short, with 18 bases between.

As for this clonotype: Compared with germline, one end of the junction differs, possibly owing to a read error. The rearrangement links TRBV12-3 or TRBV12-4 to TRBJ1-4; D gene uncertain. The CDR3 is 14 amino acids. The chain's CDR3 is CSSSYITRNEKLFF. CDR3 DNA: TGTTCCAGCAGTTACATAACAAGGAATGAAAAACTGTTTTTT.

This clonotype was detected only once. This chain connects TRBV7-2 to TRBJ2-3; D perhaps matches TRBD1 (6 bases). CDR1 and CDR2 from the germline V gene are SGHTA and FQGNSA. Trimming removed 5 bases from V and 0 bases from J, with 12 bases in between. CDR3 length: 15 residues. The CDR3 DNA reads TGTGCCAGCAGCCCACAGACAGGCAGCACAGATACGCAGTATTTT. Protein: CASSPQTGSTDTQYF.

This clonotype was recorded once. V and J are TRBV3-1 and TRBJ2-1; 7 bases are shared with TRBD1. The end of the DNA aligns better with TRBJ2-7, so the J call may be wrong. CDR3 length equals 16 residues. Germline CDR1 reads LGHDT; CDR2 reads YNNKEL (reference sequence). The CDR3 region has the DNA TGTGCCAGCAGCCAAGGCGTAGACAGGGTCTACAATGAGCAGTACTTC. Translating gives CASSQGVDRVYNEQYF.

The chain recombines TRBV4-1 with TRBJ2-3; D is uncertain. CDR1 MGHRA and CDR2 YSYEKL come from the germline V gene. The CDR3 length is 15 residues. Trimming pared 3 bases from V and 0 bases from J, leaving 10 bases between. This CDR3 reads CASSHVGPSTDTQYF. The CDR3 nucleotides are TGCGCCAGCAGCCACGTAGGGCCCAGCACAGATACGCAGTATTTT.

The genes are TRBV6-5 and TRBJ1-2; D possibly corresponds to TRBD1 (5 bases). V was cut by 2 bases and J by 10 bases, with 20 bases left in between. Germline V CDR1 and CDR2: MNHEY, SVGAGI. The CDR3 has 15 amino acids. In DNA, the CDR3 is TGTGCCAGCAGTTACACCCTCGGGCCCGGGGGAATCTACACCTTC. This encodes CASSYTLGPGGIYTF.

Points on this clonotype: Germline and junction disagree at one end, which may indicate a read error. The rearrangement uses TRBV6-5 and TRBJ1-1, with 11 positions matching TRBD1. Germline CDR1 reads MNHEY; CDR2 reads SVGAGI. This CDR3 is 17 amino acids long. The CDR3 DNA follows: TGTGCCGGCAGTTACTCGGGACAGGGGGTGATGAACACTGAAGCTTTCTTT. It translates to CAGSYSGQGVMNTEAFF.

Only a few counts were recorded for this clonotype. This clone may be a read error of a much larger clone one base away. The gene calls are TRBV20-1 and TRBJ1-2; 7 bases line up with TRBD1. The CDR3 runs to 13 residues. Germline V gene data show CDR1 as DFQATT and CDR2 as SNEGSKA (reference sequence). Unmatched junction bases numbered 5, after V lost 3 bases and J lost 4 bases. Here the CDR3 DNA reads TGCAGTGCTAGCGTACAGGGGACCTATGGCTACACCTTC. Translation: CSASVQGTYGYTF.